The clone carrying this T cell receptor beta chain was detected many times. This same CDR3 is encoded by further DNA sequences in the sample. V lost 3 bases to trimming and J lost 1 base, with 6 bases between them. The CDR3 has 13 amino acids. From germline, CDR1 is SEHNR and CDR2 FQNEAQ (reference sequence). The sample originates from a study of blood T cell repertoires in COVID-19. Repertoires were generated with immunoSEQ multiplex PCR, while TCRdb's copy carries only in-frame clones and drops some. The sample lists roughly 330,000 clones, approximately 87% seen once, with approximately 5% in the top ten.

The V call is TRBV7-9, the J call TRBJ1-1; D gene uncertain. Sequenced sample: PBMCs or T cells enriched from blood (not recorded which). The sequence came from a woman aged 30 to 39 who had recovered from COVID-19. This CDR3 reads CASSLRGNTEAFF. The CDR3 bases are TGTGCCAGCAGCTTGCGGGGGAACACTGAAGCTTTCTTT.